A few counts support the clone carrying this T cell receptor beta chain. Its antigen is still unknown. The data originate from a study of response to subunit inactivated influenza vaccine. Study results and caveats: Each seasonal influenza vaccination, the authors suggested, recruits few new T cells.

V gave up 5 bases and J gave up 6 bases, with 17 bases separating them. The CDR3 consists of 14 residues. Germline CDR1 is SGHTA and CDR2 is FQGNSA. TCRdb re-called the RT-PCR reads through MiXCR, storing one row per CDR3 protein. This table has approximately 520,000 distinct CDR3 sequences, approximately 15% appearing once. Sequences were derived from CD4+ T cells sorted from PBMCs, sampled around 25 months after vaccination. The chain is built from TRBV7-2 and TRBJ2-7; TRBD2 is a possible D gene (6 bases). The source is a man between 50 and 69 years old who received an inactivated influenza vaccine. The chain's CDR3 is CASSTLGREAEQYF. The CDR3 nucleotides read TGTGCCAGCAGCACACTCGGTAGGGAGGCCGAGCAGTACTTC.